This is a list of T cell receptor beta chains from one sample in a study of T cell responses to AZD1222 COVID-19 vaccine. Profiling relied on immunoSEQ multiplex PCR, and the TCRdb table lists in-frame clones only, not all of them. The sample lists some 86,000 clones, about 91% occurring once. The sequencing used peripheral blood, collected on day 0 of AZD1222 vaccination. These receptor sequences come from an adult in good health. Both conserved end residues are part of each CDR3. The D gene is left open where the match is weak. Some rows mark clone size as missing; the rest say once, few, many or name a class of expanded clone.

j_call d_call v_call clone_size cdr3_nt cdr3_aa
TRBJ2-2 NA TRBV21-1 NA TGTGCCAGACTGTCCGAGCGAGCGAACACCGGGGAGCTGTTTTTT CARLSERANTGELFF
TRBJ2-1 NA TRBV29-1 NA TGCAGCGTACAACAGGGTGGGGTCAATGAGCAGTTCTTC CSVQQGGVNEQFF
TRBJ1-4 TRBD1 TRBV19 NA TGTGCCAGGAAGGGACAGGGTCCTGAAAAACTGTTTTTT CARKGQGPEKLFF
TRBJ1-6 TRBD1 TRBV5-4 NA TGTGCCAGCAGCACCGCCGGGACAGGGGATAATTCACCCCTCCACTTT CASSTAGTGDNSPLHF
TRBJ2-1 NA TRBV6-1 NA TGTGCCAGCAGTGAGGTAGTCTCCTTCTTC CASSEVVSFF
TRBJ2-4 TRBD2 TRBV5-4 NA TGTGCCAGCAGCTGGGTGGCTAGCGGGAGTGTAGCCAAAAACATTCAGTACTTC CASSWVASGSVAKNIQYF
TRBJ1-5 NA TRBV27 NA TGTGCCAGCAGTTTTACCGGACGGAGCAATCAGCCCCAGCATTTT CASSFTGRSNQPQHF
TRBJ2-2 NA TRBV19 NA TGTGCCAGTAAAGATCTAGGGACCCAATCGGTCGGGGAGCTGTTTTTT CASKDLGTQSVGELFF
TRBJ2-1 NA TRBV7-2 NA TGTGCCAGCAGAAAAGGCGGCGGGACGATCGACAATGAGCAGTTCTTC CASRKGGGTIDNEQFF
TRBJ2-1 TRBD2 TRBV14 NA TGTGCCAGCAGCCCATTTGGACTAGTAGGCGGTGAGCAGTTCTTC CASSPFGLVGGEQFF
TRBJ2-7 TRBD2 TRBV30 NA TGTGCCTGGGGAACAGCGGGAGAGGCAAACGACGAGCAGTACTTC CAWGTAGEANDEQYF
TRBJ2-3 NA TRBV5-4 NA TGTGCCAGCAGCTTGAGGGGCTGGACAGATACGCAGTATTTT CASSLRGWTDTQYF
TRBJ2-3 NA TRBV4-2 NA TGTGCCAGCAGTCGCCTTCCGGGAGCGTCGACAGATACGCAGTATTTT CASSRLPGASTDTQYF
TRBJ2-2 TRBD1 TRBV6-5 NA TGTGCCAGCAGTAGACAGGGGGCTGGCGGGGAGCTGTTTTTT CASSRQGAGGELFF
TRBJ1-4 NA TRBV28 NA TGTGCCAGCAGTTTACGGTCAACTAATGAAAAACTGTTTTTT CASSLRSTNEKLFF
TRBJ1-2 TRBD1 TRBV4-1 few TGCGCCAGCAGCCAAGAAGGACAGGGGTTTCTTGGCTACACCTTC CASSQEGQGFLGYTF
TRBJ2-7 TRBD2 TRBV27 NA TGTGCCAGCAGTTGGGGGGGGTCCTACGAGCAGTACTTC CASSWGGSYEQYF
TRBJ2-7 TRBD2 TRBV6-5 NA TGTGCCAGCAGTTATGGGACTAGCGGATCCTACGAGCAGTACTTC CASSYGTSGSYEQYF
TRBJ2-3 TRBD2 TRBV6-5 NA TGTGCCAGCAAAGGATCAGCGGGAGGAGATACGCAGTATTTT CASKGSAGGDTQYF
TRBJ2-3 TRBD2 TRBV28 NA TGTGCCAGCAGTTTAGCGGGAGGGTTAGATACGCAGTATTTT CASSLAGGLDTQYF
TRBJ1-6 NA TRBV18 few TGTGCCAGCTCACCGGCCTTTCGGAGTTCACCCCTCCACTTT CASSPAFRSSPLHF
TRBJ2-2 TRBD1 TRBV7-9 NA TGTGCCAGCAGCCCACGGACAGGGGGCTGGATCGGGGAGCTGTTTTTT CASSPRTGGWIGELFF
TRBJ1-2 NA TRBV14 NA TGTGCCAGCAGCCAAGATATTGGCGGAAACTATGGCTACACCTTC CASSQDIGGNYGYTF
TRBJ2-6 NA TRBV27 NA TGTGCCAGCATGACCTGGTCTGGGGCCAACGTCCTGACTTTC CASMTWSGANVLTF
TRBJ2-3 TRBD1 TRBV18 NA TGTGCCAGCTCACCATCGGACAGGGGGACAGATACGCAGTATTTT CASSPSDRGTDTQYF
TRBJ2-1 TRBD2 TRBV28 NA TGTGCCAGCAGTTACGGACTAGCGGGAGTTGAGCAGTTCTTC CASSYGLAGVEQFF
TRBJ2-3 TRBD2 TRBV7-6 NA TGTGCCAGCTCTGAGGCGGGAGGGACCACAGATACGCAGTATTTT CASSEAGGTTDTQYF
TRBJ1-3 NA TRBV6-1 NA TGTGCCAGCAGTGAAAACAGGCCCTACTCTGGAAACACCATATATTTT CASSENRPYSGNTIYF
TRBJ1-4 TRBD1 TRBV5-1 NA TGCGCCAGCAGCTTGACGACAGGGGGCAATGAAAAACTGTTTTTT CASSLTTGGNEKLFF
TRBJ2-3 NA TRBV5-1 NA TGCGCCAGCAGCCCCGACAGGAGAGATACGCAGTATTTT CASSPDRRDTQYF
TRBJ2-6 NA TRBV5-1 NA TGCGCCAGCAGCTTGACAGGGAGGACTGGGGCCAACGTCCTGACTTTC CASSLTGRTGANVLTF
TRBJ2-2 TRBD2 TRBV4-2 NA TGTGCCAGCAGCCCCTTCGAGCGGGAGGGAGGCGGGGAGCTGTTTTTT CASSPFEREGGGELFF
TRBJ2-2 NA TRBV9 NA TGTGCCAGCAGCGTAGACCCGTTCGGGGTGAACACCGGGGAGCTGTTTTTT CASSVDPFGVNTGELFF
TRBJ2-3 NA TRBV19 NA TGTGCCAGTAAACTCGTCGGCACAGATACGCAGTATTTT CASKLVGTDTQYF
TRBJ1-3 NA TRBV28 NA TGTGCCAGCAGTTCCTTGGGGGCAGCGGGAAACACCATATATTTT CASSSLGAAGNTIYF
TRBJ2-5 TRBD2 TRBV7-2 NA TGTGCCAGCAGCCCGCGGACTAGCAGGCAAGAGACCCAGTACTTC CASSPRTSRQETQYF
TRBJ2-2 NA TRBV18 NA TGTGCCAGCTCACCCCTAAACTACGGGGGCACACCGAGCACCGGGGAGCTGTTTTTT CASSPLNYGGTPSTGELFF
TRBJ2-1 TRBD2 TRBV30 NA TGTGCCTGGAGTGTACAGCCAGCGGGATTTTACAATGAGCAGTTCTTC CAWSVQPAGFYNEQFF
TRBJ1-3 NA TRBV30 NA TGTGCCTGGACTCACGCGGGAAACACCATATATTTT CAWTHAGNTIYF
TRBJ1-1 NA TRBV28 NA TGTGCCAGCAGTACAGCCGGGGTATCGAACACTGAAGCTTTCTTT CASSTAGVSNTEAFF
TRBJ2-2 NA TRBV4-2 NA TGTGCCAGCAGCCAAGATCCGGGGGCGGCCGGGGAGCTGTTTTTT CASSQDPGAAGELFF
TRBJ2-1 NA TRBV9 NA TGTGCCAGCAGCGTAGCGGCCTCCTCCCAGTTCTTC CASSVAASSQFF